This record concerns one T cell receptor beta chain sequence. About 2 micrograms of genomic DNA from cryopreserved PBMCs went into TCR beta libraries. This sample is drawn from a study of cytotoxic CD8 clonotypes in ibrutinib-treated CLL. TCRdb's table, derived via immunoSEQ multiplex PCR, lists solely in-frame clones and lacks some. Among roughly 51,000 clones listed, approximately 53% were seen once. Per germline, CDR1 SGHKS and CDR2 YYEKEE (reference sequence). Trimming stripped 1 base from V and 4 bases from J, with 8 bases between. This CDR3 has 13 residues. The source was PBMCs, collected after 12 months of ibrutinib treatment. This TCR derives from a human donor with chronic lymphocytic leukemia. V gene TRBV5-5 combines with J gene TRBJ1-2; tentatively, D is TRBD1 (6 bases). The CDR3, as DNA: TGTGCCAGCAGCTTGTACAGGGCCTATGGCTACACCTTC. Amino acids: CASSLYRAYGYTF.